A selection of T cell receptor beta chains follows, all from one sample in a study of blood T cell repertoires in COVID-19. This table comes from immunoSEQ multiplex PCR, and its TCRdb copy is limited to in-frame clones, with some not included. This sample has 180,000 or so clones; under 85% occur once, and the top ten carry 1% to 1.5%. Sequencing was done on a sample of peripheral blood. Every receptor here comes from a man between 60 and 70 years old who had recovered from COVID-19. The conserved cysteine and the conserved F or W are not part of the CDR3 here. Fields, in order: V gene, J gene, CDR3 length, CDR3 protein.

V: TRBV5-1; J: TRBJ1-1; length: 12; CDR3: ASSLVGGEFEAF
V: TRBV5-1; J: TRBJ1-4; length: 12; CDR3: ASSFGQGNEKLF
V: TRBV18; J: TRBJ2-3; length: 13; CDR3: ASSTVPRSTDTQY
V: TRBV7-3; J: TRBJ2-1; length: 12; CDR3: ASSLGVGGDEQF
V: TRBV7-2; J: TRBJ1-5; length: 14; CDR3: ASSTTGQGNNQPQH
V: TRBV5-1; J: TRBJ1-2; length: 14; CDR3: ASSLGPEMKSHGYT
V: TRBV27; J: TRBJ1-5; length: 11; CDR3: ASAHYSNQPQH
V: TRBV12-5; J: TRBJ1-5; length: 13; CDR3: ASGWMTASNQPQH
V: TRBV29-1; J: TRBJ1-1; length: 11; CDR3: SVQGSGDTEAF
V: TRBV29-1; J: TRBJ2-2; length: 10; CDR3: SSLQGTGELF
V: TRBV4-2; J: TRBJ1-4; length: 10; CDR3: ASSQDREKLF
V: TRBV15; J: TRBJ1-1; length: 12; CDR3: ATRGAGMDTEAF
V: TRBV5-6; J: TRBJ1-2; length: 13; CDR3: ASSPPGHLNYGYT
V: TRBV27; J: TRBJ2-6; length: 15; CDR3: ASSSFLDSSGANVLT
V: TRBV15; J: TRBJ2-7; length: 13; CDR3: ATSRDQSGGREQY
V: TRBV29-1; J: TRBJ2-3; length: 12; CDR3: SVEGERWGLELY
V: TRBV11-2; J: TRBJ1-5; length: 11; CDR3: ASSLGYGQPQH
V: TRBV3-1/TRBV3-2; J: TRBJ2-3; length: 12; CDR3: ASSVTSEADTQY
V: TRBV14; J: TRBJ2-5; length: 14; CDR3: ASSQDRGGIQETQY
V: TRBV4-2; J: TRBJ1-5; length: 13; CDR3: ASSQDINSNQPQH
V: TRBV6-5; J: TRBJ2-7; length: 13; CDR3: ASSYAERRLYEQY
V: TRBV20-1; J: TRBJ2-4; length: 9; CDR3: SVDRDYIQY
V: TRBV6-5; J: TRBJ1-2; length: 13; CDR3: ASSRQVVEDYGYT
V: TRBV3-1/TRBV3-2; J: TRBJ1-1; length: 10; CDR3: ASSQGQGKAF
V: TRBV11-2; J: TRBJ1-3; length: 11; CDR3: ASSSTGGDTIY
V: TRBV12-3/TRBV12-4; J: TRBJ1-2; length: 10; CDR3: ASSHQGLGYT
V: TRBV3-1/TRBV3-2; J: TRBJ2-5; length: 18; CDR3: ASSQGLTAEGGGALETQY
V: TRBV19; J: TRBJ1-2; length: 13; CDR3: ASTAADIHDYGYT
V: TRBV10-3; J: TRBJ1-6; length: 10; CDR3: AISEQNSPLH
V: TRBV9; J: TRBJ2-5; length: 13; CDR3: ASSVTRLAGETQY
V: TRBV6-5; J: TRBJ1-1; length: 11; CDR3: ASSYSNPGEAF
V: TRBV6-1; J: TRBJ2-1; length: 14; CDR3: ASSDRGQAIYNEQF
V: TRBV27; J: TRBJ1-4; length: 16; CDR3: ASSGQPIMGATNEKLF
V: TRBV9; J: TRBJ2-2; length: 14; CDR3: ASSVGGGASTGELF
V: TRBV6-5; J: TRBJ1-3; length: 13; CDR3: ASRTGQNSGNTIY
V: TRBV5-1; J: TRBJ1-1; length: 14; CDR3: ASSLSAGVRNTEAF
V: TRBV5-4; J: TRBJ2-5; length: 12; CDR3: ASSPGGWQETQY
V: TRBV10-3; J: TRBJ2-3; length: 12; CDR3: AISAGGRTDTQY
V: TRBV30; J: TRBJ1-1; length: 12; CDR3: AWTTGEMNTEAF
V: TRBV5-1; J: TRBJ2-5; length: 14; CDR3: ASSLGTSGGAETQY